Shown below are 4 T cell receptor beta chains from a single sample sequenced in a study of T cells in Graves' hyperthyroidism and ophthalmopathy. It was RNA transcripts that yielded the amplified TCR beta CDR3 regions. TCR CDR3 regions were first amplified by RT-PCR with HTBI primers. TCRdb processed the multiplex PCR reads anew with MiXCR; each CDR3 protein has one entry. The table records 130,000 to 150,000 distinct CDR3 sequences, over 20% of them present only once. Source material: blood. The receptors were gathered from a woman between 45 and 60 years old with Graves' hyperthyroidism that later progressed to Graves' ophthalmopathy.

This clonotype was seen many times. The rearrangement uses TRBV6-5 and TRBJ1-5; the match to TRBD1 covers 8 bases. CDR1 is MNHEY and CDR2 is SVGAGI in the germline V gene. V shed 0 bases and J 6 bases; nucleotides not matched to a gene: 10. The CDR3 is 17 amino acids. CDR3: CASSYSPIGQGGQPQHF. CDR3 nucleotides: TGTGCCAGCAGTTACTCTCCCATAGGACAGGGCGGTCAGCCCCAGCATTTT.

This clonotype was seen at least ten times. The V gene is TRBV2, the J gene TRBJ1-4; 8 nucleotides align to TRBD1. The trim removed 4 bases at V and 3 bases at J, leaving 1 base unmatched. Germline CDR1 is SNHLY and CDR2 is FYNNEI. The CDR3 contains 14 residues. The CDR3 DNA reads as TGTGCCAGCAGTGTACAGGGGGCTAATGAAAAACTGTTTTTT. Amino acids: CASSVQGANEKLFF.

The table lists this clonotype with many counts. J is TRBJ1-1 and V is TRBV7-2; 7 bases map to TRBD1. CDR3 length: 14 amino acids. Germline lookup yields CDR1 SGHTA and CDR2 FQGNSA. With V trimmed by 5 bases and J by 2 bases, 5 bases remained unmatched. The CDR3 nucleotides are TGTGCCAGCAGCCTCTGGACAGGTAACACTGAAGCTTTCTTT. This gives the protein CASSLWTGNTEAFF.

This clonotype was counted at least ten times. This chain links TRBV7-9 with TRBJ1-2, with unresolved D. The CDR3 runs to 16 residues. Germline V gene sequence: CDR1 SEHNR, CDR2 FQNEAQ (reference sequence). V was cut by 8 bases and J by 3 bases, with 22 bases left in between. The CDR3 region is CASGDRSSGKDYGYTF. The CDR3 bases are TGTGCCAGCGGCGACCGCAGCTCGGGCAAAGACTATGGCTACACCTTC. The variable domain in full, completed from reference TRBV7-9 and TRBJ1-2, reads DTGVSQNPRHKITKRGQNVTFRCDPISEHNRLYWYRQTLGQGPEFLTYFQNEAQLEKSRLLSDRFSAERPKGSFSTLEIQRTEQGDSAMYLCASGDRSSGKDYGYTFGSGTRLTVV.